Listed below are T cell receptor beta chains from one sample, sequenced in a study of blood T cell repertoires in COVID-19. The method was immunoSEQ multiplex PCR; TCRdb's version includes in-frame clones alone and lacks a portion of them. The data hold 65,000 to 80,000 clones, with 91% observed a single time. The source material was peripheral blood. All receptors come from a human donor in a cohort sampled during active COVID-19. Both conserved end residues are part of each CDR3. The order of the fields is D gene, clone size, J gene, V gene, CDR3 DNA, CDR3 protein. The D gene is left open where the match is weak. Clone size is stated in some rows and not others, as once, few, many or a class when expanded.

D gene: NA
clone size: NA
J gene: TRBJ2-7
V gene: TRBV9
CDR3 DNA: TGTGCCAGCAGCGCCTCGACAGCCTTACCGCCGTACTTC
CDR3 protein: CASSASTALPPYF

D gene: NA
clone size: NA
J gene: TRBJ2-3
V gene: TRBV29-1
CDR3 DNA: TGCAGCGTTGAAGATCAGGTACAGAGCACAGATACGCAGTATTTT
CDR3 protein: CSVEDQVQSTDTQYF

D gene: NA
clone size: NA
J gene: TRBJ1-4
V gene: TRBV21-1
CDR3 DNA: TGTGCCAGCAGCAAGGGGACCAGGACAGGGAATGAAAAACTGTTTTTT
CDR3 protein: CASSKGTRTGNEKLFF

D gene: TRBD1
clone size: NA
J gene: TRBJ2-7
V gene: TRBV5-6
CDR3 DNA: TGTGCCAGCAGCTTACTAGGACAGGGGCAAACCTACGAGCAGTACTTC
CDR3 protein: CASSLLGQGQTYEQYF

D gene: TRBD1
clone size: NA
J gene: TRBJ1-2
V gene: TRBV7-2
CDR3 DNA: TGTGCCAGCAGCTTGGGATCCGGGACAGTGGGCTATGGCTACACCTTC
CDR3 protein: CASSLGSGTVGYGYTF

D gene: NA
clone size: few
J gene: TRBJ1-1
V gene: TRBV5-8
CDR3 DNA: TGTGCCAGCAGCTTGGAGCAGGACACTGAAGCTTTCTTT
CDR3 protein: CASSLEQDTEAFF

D gene: NA
clone size: NA
J gene: TRBJ2-7
V gene: TRBV1
CDR3 DNA: TGCACCAGCAGCCAAGAAGGGGTGGGGGGCGAGCAGTACTTC
CDR3 protein: CTSSQEGVGGEQYF

D gene: NA
clone size: NA
J gene: TRBJ2-3
V gene: TRBV10-3
CDR3 DNA: TGTGCCATCAGTGACTCGAGGGGCACAGATACGCAGTATTTT
CDR3 protein: CAISDSRGTDTQYF

D gene: TRBD1
clone size: NA
J gene: TRBJ1-2
V gene: TRBV12-3/TRBV12-4
CDR3 DNA: TGTTTAACTTCGGGACAGGGCCATGGCTACACCTTC
CDR3 protein: CLTSGQGHGYTF

D gene: NA
clone size: NA
J gene: TRBJ2-7
V gene: TRBV20-1
CDR3 DNA: TGCAGTGCTAGCTCTCCCTACGAGCAGTACTTC
CDR3 protein: CSASSPYEQYF

D gene: NA
clone size: NA
J gene: TRBJ2-3
V gene: TRBV2
CDR3 DNA: TGTGCCAGCAGTGCCACTATTACAGATACGCAGTATTTT
CDR3 protein: CASSATITDTQYF

D gene: NA
clone size: NA
J gene: TRBJ2-3
V gene: TRBV9
CDR3 DNA: TGTGCCAGCAGCTCCCACCGGCGGGGGCGGAACACAGATACGCAGTATTTT
CDR3 protein: CASSSHRRGRNTDTQYF

D gene: TRBD2
clone size: NA
J gene: TRBJ2-4
V gene: TRBV7-9
CDR3 DNA: TGTGCCAGCAGCTTAGTTGTGACTAGCGGGAAAAACATTCAGTACTTC
CDR3 protein: CASSLVVTSGKNIQYF

D gene: NA
clone size: few
J gene: TRBJ1-2
V gene: TRBV7-2
CDR3 DNA: TGTGCCAGCAGCTTACTCGAAGAGGGGGGGGCCTATGGCTACACCTTC
CDR3 protein: CASSLLEEGGAYGYTF

D gene: NA
clone size: NA
J gene: TRBJ2-1
V gene: TRBV6-2/TRBV6-3
CDR3 DNA: TGTGCCAGCAGTCAGGACAGTTACTACAATGAGCAGTTCTTC
CDR3 protein: CASSQDSYYNEQFF

D gene: NA
clone size: NA
J gene: TRBJ2-7
V gene: TRBV7-2
CDR3 DNA: TGTGCCAGCAGCTTACATGCTCCGGGACTGGACCAATACGAGCAGTACTTC
CDR3 protein: CASSLHAPGLDQYEQYF

D gene: NA
clone size: NA
J gene: TRBJ2-1
V gene: TRBV12-3/TRBV12-4
CDR3 DNA: TGTGCCAGCAGTTCGTACGGTGAGCAGTTCTTC
CDR3 protein: CASSSYGEQFF

D gene: NA
clone size: NA
J gene: TRBJ2-7
V gene: TRBV21-1
CDR3 DNA: TGTGCCAGCAGCAAAGGGGGAGGGCTAGCGGGGGCTTCGTCCTACGAGCAGTACTTC
CDR3 protein: CASSKGGGLAGASSYEQYF

D gene: NA
clone size: NA
J gene: TRBJ2-2
V gene: TRBV30
CDR3 DNA: TGTGCCTGGAGTCCCTCCGGTAACGGGGAGCTGTTTTTT
CDR3 protein: CAWSPSGNGELFF

D gene: NA
clone size: NA
J gene: TRBJ1-2
V gene: TRBV5-5
CDR3 DNA: TGTGCCAGCAGCCAACAGGTTAACTATGGCTACACCTTC
CDR3 protein: CASSQQVNYGYTF

D gene: NA
clone size: NA
J gene: TRBJ1-1
V gene: TRBV19
CDR3 DNA: TGTGCCAGTAGTATAGATCGAGACACTGAAGCTTTCTTT
CDR3 protein: CASSIDRDTEAFF

D gene: TRBD2
clone size: NA
J gene: TRBJ2-1
V gene: TRBV4-1
CDR3 DNA: TGCGCCAGCAGGCTAGCGGGGGGGGACAATGAGCAGTTCTTC
CDR3 protein: CASRLAGGDNEQFF

D gene: NA
clone size: NA
J gene: TRBJ2-5
V gene: TRBV7-3
CDR3 DNA: TGTGCCAGCAGCCCGCGAGCGGGCGGAGGGGAGACCCAGTACTTC
CDR3 protein: CASSPRAGGGETQYF

D gene: NA
clone size: NA
J gene: TRBJ2-1
V gene: TRBV19
CDR3 DNA: TGTGCCAGTAGTTATCAGCGGCACGTAGATGAGCAGTTCTTC
CDR3 protein: CASSYQRHVDEQFF

D gene: NA
clone size: NA
J gene: TRBJ2-3
V gene: TRBV5-1
CDR3 DNA: TGCGCCAGCACCCTCATGTCGAGTTCAGATACGCAGTATTTT
CDR3 protein: CASTLMSSSDTQYF

D gene: NA
clone size: few
J gene: TRBJ2-2
V gene: TRBV7-9
CDR3 DNA: TGTGCCAGCAGCTTAGGTGGACAAGGGGCCGGGGAGCTGTTTTTT
CDR3 protein: CASSLGGQGAGELFF

D gene: NA
clone size: NA
J gene: TRBJ1-4
V gene: TRBV9
CDR3 DNA: TGTGCCAGCAGCGGCGGACAGCTTGCAACTAATGAAAAACTGTTTTTT
CDR3 protein: CASSGGQLATNEKLFF

D gene: NA
clone size: NA
J gene: TRBJ1-4
V gene: TRBV19
CDR3 DNA: TGTGCCAGTAGTAGAACAGGGTCGTATGAAAAACTGTTTTTT
CDR3 protein: CASSRTGSYEKLFF

D gene: TRBD2
clone size: NA
J gene: TRBJ2-3
V gene: TRBV7-3
CDR3 DNA: TGTGCCAGCAGCCTCAACGGGGGGACCACAGATACGCAGTATTTT
CDR3 protein: CASSLNGGTTDTQYF

D gene: TRBD2
clone size: NA
J gene: TRBJ2-5
V gene: TRBV10-3
CDR3 DNA: TGTGCCATCAGTGCTAGCGGGGGGGCCCAAGAGACCCAGTACTTC
CDR3 protein: CAISASGGAQETQYF

D gene: TRBD2
clone size: NA
J gene: TRBJ2-7
V gene: TRBV2
CDR3 DNA: TGTGCCAGCAGTGAACAGACTAGCGGGGTCTACGAGCAGTACTTC
CDR3 protein: CASSEQTSGVYEQYF

D gene: NA
clone size: NA
J gene: TRBJ2-2
V gene: TRBV12-3/TRBV12-4
CDR3 DNA: TGTGCCAGCAGTTTAGACAGGCCCGGGGAGCTGTTTTTT
CDR3 protein: CASSLDRPGELFF

D gene: NA
clone size: NA
J gene: TRBJ1-2
V gene: TRBV29-1
CDR3 DNA: TGCAGCGTTGAATTCCCAGGGGCTAACTATGGCTACACCTTC
CDR3 protein: CSVEFPGANYGYTF

D gene: TRBD1
clone size: NA
J gene: TRBJ1-2
V gene: TRBV7-2
CDR3 DNA: TGTGCCAGCAGCTCGGACAGGGGCTTCTATGGCTACACCTTC
CDR3 protein: CASSSDRGFYGYTF

D gene: NA
clone size: NA
J gene: TRBJ2-1
V gene: TRBV27
CDR3 DNA: TGTGCCAGCAGTTTACTTATGGCTCCTTCATACAATGAGCAGTTCTTC
CDR3 protein: CASSLLMAPSYNEQFF

D gene: NA
clone size: NA
J gene: TRBJ2-1
V gene: TRBV7-9
CDR3 DNA: TGTGCCAGCAGCTTAGATGGCAGCTCCTACAATGAGCAGTTCTTC
CDR3 protein: CASSLDGSSYNEQFF

D gene: TRBD1
clone size: NA
J gene: TRBJ2-7
V gene: TRBV25-1
CDR3 DNA: TGTGCCAGCGGCCAACAGACAGGGTCGATAGTCCACGAGCAGTACTTC
CDR3 protein: CASGQQTGSIVHEQYF